The TCR beta chain under discussion was sequenced for a study of T cells after yellow fever vaccination. The wider study: It was SMART-Seq v4 Ultra Low Input that prepared the fractions with low cell numbers. Overall study results and limits: It was a weaker secondary response, yet one that peaked faster, at day 5 versus 15. Clonotypes shared by both compartments, CD4 and CD8, made up a small share.

Making TCR cDNA involved 5'RACE template switching, which added UMIs and a universal primer site. TCRdb analysed the 5' RACE reads with MiXCR anew, one entry per CDR3 protein. The data hold under 600,000 distinct CDR3 sequences, with 20% to 25% observed a single time. On this clonotype: Its matching antigen is unknown.

The source is a man younger than 35 who received the YFV17D yellow fever vaccine. This specimen was PBMCs, taken less than 25 days after the first yellow fever vaccination.

CDR3 nucleotides: TGTGCCAGCAGCCATCGAGGGGCGGCTAATGAAAAACTGTTTTTT. This codes for CASSHRGAANEKLFF. The rearrangement joins TRBV4-2 to TRBJ1-4; D may be TRBD1 (5 bases). V was clipped by 3 bases and J by 3 bases, with 11 bases between them. Germline CDR1 reads LGHNA; CDR2 reads YNFKEQ. There are 15 residues in the CDR3.